This T cell receptor beta chain was found in a study of blood T cells in healthy people across ages. As for the study in general: Per every two T cells, about one barcoded beta molecule was captured by template switching.

A sample-barcoded 5' primer and a J-beta primer mix were used in a second PCR of about 6 to 12 cycles. A template-switch adaptor containing 12 random nucleotides labeled each cDNA molecule. MiXCR, applied by TCRdb to the 5' RACE reads, yields one record per CDR3 protein. This table holds around 1,500,000 distinct CDR3 sequences, about 28% found once. Each sample used at least 6 million PBMCs. Overall study findings and caveats: There were more naive CD4+ cells and higher diversity in long-lived donors than in aged donors.

Comment on this clonotype: What it binds is not known.

This TCR was recovered from a woman younger than 45 in good health. Material: blood.

In DNA, the CDR3 is TGCAGTGCTAGTAGGGGCCAATTGAACACTGAAGCTTTCTTT. As protein: CSASRGQLNTEAFF. The rearrangement joins TRBV20-1 to TRBJ1-1; TRBD1 might be the D (5 bases). CDR3 length equals 14 residues. Trimming stripped 3 bases from V and 0 bases from J, with 11 bases between. Germline V gene sequence: CDR1 DFQATT, CDR2 SNEGSKA (reference sequence).